This TCR beta chain was recovered during a study of T cell repertoires in cytomegalovirus infection. Points on this clonotype: This could be a read error, since a much larger clone is one nucleotide away.

TCRdb reanalysed the reads using MiXCR and keeps one entry per CDR3 protein. The table records roughly 180,000 distinct CDR3 sequences, approximately 30% of them present only once. The CDR3 consists of 15 residues. CDR1 MNHNY and CDR2 SVGAGI come from the germline V gene (reference sequence). V was pared by 7 bases and J by 4 bases, with 19 bases between. This TCR was recovered from a human donor in good health (CMV status not recorded). Some clones in this sample may be carry-over from other donors' samples. What was sequenced was PBMCs. The chain joins TRBV6-6 to TRBJ1-1; tentatively, D is TRBD1 (5 bases). As DNA, the CDR3 is TGTGCCAGCATAAAAGTAAGGGGCGCGGGCACTGAAGCTTTCTTT. Encoded protein: CASIKVRGAGTEAFF.